The T cell receptor beta chain under discussion was sequenced for a study of vaccination effects on CD4 cells after COVID-19. The ViraFEST assay expanded antigen-specific CD4+ T cells with viral peptide pools before sequencing. Cultured cells yielded isolated CD4+ T cells after 10 to 11 days. Testing of the vaccine recipients showed negative nucleocapsid antibodies and no prior SARS-CoV-2 infection. A half-volume exchange with IL-2 medium occurred on days 3 and 7. Comment on this clone: Its specificity is unknown.

Libraries were prepared by immunoSEQ multiplex PCR; TCRdb keeps only in-frame clonotypes and omits some of them. The sample comprises about 27,000 clones, about 70% of which are singletons, and about 20% rests with the top ten. Trimming stripped 0 bases from V and 9 bases from J, with 6 bases between. This CDR3 comprises 13 residues. Germline-derived CDR1 and CDR2 are MNHEY and SVGEGT. Whole-study findings and limits: Early post-infection timepoints were missing from the study, which also had few convalescent patients.

Sequencing was performed on CD4+ T cells from PBMCs cultured with HCoV-NL63 spike peptides, taken before COVID-19 vaccination. V gene TRBV6-2 or TRBV6-3 combines with J gene TRBJ1-6; D perhaps matches TRBD1 (5 bases). The sequence derives from a human donor who received a COVID-19 vaccine. The DNA of the CDR3 is TGTGCCAGCAGTTACTCGAGGGGTTCACCCCTCCACTTT. Its translation: CASSYSRGSPLHF.